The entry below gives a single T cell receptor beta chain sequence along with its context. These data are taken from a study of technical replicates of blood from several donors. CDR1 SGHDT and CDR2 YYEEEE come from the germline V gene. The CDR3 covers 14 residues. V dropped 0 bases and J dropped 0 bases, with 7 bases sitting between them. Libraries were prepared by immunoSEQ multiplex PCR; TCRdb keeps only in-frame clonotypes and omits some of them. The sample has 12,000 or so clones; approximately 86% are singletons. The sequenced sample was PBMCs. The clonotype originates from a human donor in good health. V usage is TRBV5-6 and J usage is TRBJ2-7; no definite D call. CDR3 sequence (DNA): TGTGCCAGCAGCTTGGGTGGCAGCTCCTACGAGCAGTACTTC. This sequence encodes CASSLGGSSYEQYF.